This is a list of T cell receptor beta chains from one sample in a study of breast tumors, draining lymph nodes, adjacent tissues. A single record per CDR3 protein comes from TCRdb applying MiXCR to the multiplex PCR reads. Altogether about 200,000 distinct CDR3 sequences are present, 30% to 40% being singletons, with the ten largest covering about 4.3%. Input material: axillary lymph node tissue. The receptors were sampled from a female donor with breast cancer. Some clones in this sample may be carry-over from other donors' samples. The CDR3 runs from the conserved cysteine through the conserved F or W. D genes are given only for firm matches. A clone size is listed for some rows: how often the clone was seen (once, few, many), or a class if it is expanded.

TRBJ2-5 | TRBV6-2/TRBV6-3 | TRBD1 | . | CASSHSGTGLQTQYF | TGTGCCAGCAGTCACTCAGGGACAGGTCTACAGACCCAGTACTTC
TRBJ2-3 | TRBV30 | TRBD2 | many | CAWSVASGGRGDTQYF | TGTGCCTGGAGTGTGGCTAGCGGGGGGAGAGGTGATACGCAGTATTTT
TRBJ1-5 | TRBV28 | . | few | CASSFPTGAVGNQPQHF | TGTGCCAGCAGTTTCCCTACGGGGGCCGTGGGGAATCAGCCCCAGCATTTT
TRBJ2-7 | TRBV6-2/TRBV6-3 | TRBD2 | . | CASSYGRKAGGSYEQYF | TGTGCCAGCAGTTACGGGAGGAAAGCGGGAGGGAGCTACGAGCAGTACTTC
TRBJ2-2 | TRBV6-5 | . | . | CASSHDNRAGELFF | TGTGCCAGCAGTCACGACAATAGGGCCGGGGAGCTGTTTTTT
TRBJ2-7 | TRBV29-1 | . | many | CSVLASGSYEQYF | TGCAGCGTTCTAGCGTCCGGGTCCTACGAGCAGTACTTC
TRBJ2-2 | TRBV5-4 | . | many | CASRGMEGTDTGELFF | TGTGCCAGTAGAGGGATGGAGGGGACGGACACCGGGGAGCTGTTTTTT
TRBJ2-5 | TRBV15 | . | . | CATSSGGGETQYF | TGTGCCACCAGCAGCGGGGGTGGAGAGACCCAGTACTTC
TRBJ2-3 | TRBV4-1 | TRBD2 | many | CASSQGGAGGVDTQYF | TGCGCCAGCAGCCAAGGTGGAGCGGGGGGCGTGGATACGCAGTATTTT
TRBJ2-6 | TRBV6-2/TRBV6-3 | . | . | CASSLTDGIYSGANVLTF | TGTGCCAGCAGTTTGACCGACGGGATCTACTCTGGGGCCAACGTCCTGACTTTC
TRBJ1-2 | TRBV18 | TRBD1 | . | CASSPQTGANYGYTF | TGTGCCAGCTCACCGCAGACAGGGGCCAACTATGGCTACACCTTC
TRBJ2-5 | TRBV5-1 | TRBD1 | few | CASSDDLTGLETQYF | TGCGCCAGCAGCGACGACCTGACAGGGCTAGAGACCCAGTACTTC
TRBJ2-1 | TRBV10-3 | . | . | CAISESMAGEWNEQFF | TGTGCCATCAGTGAGTCGATGGCGGGTGAGTGGAATGAGCAGTTCTTC
TRBJ2-1 | TRBV3-1 | . | . | CASSPWEDNEQFF | TGTGCCAGCAGCCCCTGGGAGGACAATGAGCAGTTCTTC
TRBJ2-2 | TRBV2 | TRBD2 | . | CASMGGSNTGELFF | TGTGCCAGCATGGGGGGGAGTAACACCGGGGAGCTGTTTTTT
TRBJ1-2 | TRBV14 | TRBD1 | . | CASSQGQGAKNGYTF | TGTGCCAGCAGCCAAGGGCAGGGGGCGAAAAATGGCTACACCTTC
TRBJ1-2 | TRBV6-6 | . | many | CASRTIGQFLYGYTF | TGTGCCAGCAGAACGATCGGACAGTTCCTCTATGGCTACACCTTC
TRBJ2-1 | TRBV6-1 | TRBD2 | . | CASRGGLAEYNEQFF | TGTGCCAGCAGGGGAGGACTAGCGGAATACAATGAGCAGTTCTTC
TRBJ2-7 | TRBV6-5 | . | . | CASSSPGTTVYEQYF | TGTGCCAGCAGTTCCCCCGGGACCACTGTCTACGAGCAGTACTTC
TRBJ2-7 | TRBV7-3 | . | . | CASSPQEQYF | TGTGCCAGCAGCCCCCAGGAGCAGTACTTC
TRBJ1-3 | TRBV7-9 | . | . | CASSLEGSAGEQYFGPGTIYF | .
TRBJ1-1 | TRBV2 | TRBD1 | few | CASSEDRGEDTEAFF | TGTGCCAGCAGTGAAGACAGGGGGGAGGACACTGAAGCTTTCTTT
TRBJ1-5 | TRBV5-1 | TRBD1 | many | CASSRGHNQPQHF | TGCGCCAGCAGCAGGGGGCACAATCAGCCCCAGCATTTT
TRBJ1-4 | TRBV6-6 | . | many | CASSPQGREGEKLFF | TGTGCCAGCAGTCCACAAGGCAGGGAGGGCGAAAAACTGTTTTTT
TRBJ1-1 | TRBV12-3/TRBV12-4 | . | . | CASSSARTGMNTEAFF | TGTGCCAGCAGTTCCGCCAGGACTGGAATGAACACTGAAGCTTTCTTT
TRBJ2-5 | TRBV7-7 | . | many | CASSFSSAQETQYF | TGTGCTAGCAGCTTCTCTAGCGCACAAGAGACCCAGTACTTC
TRBJ2-2 | TRBV24-1 | . | many | CATSDFRTNGELFF | TGTGCCACCAGTGATTTCCGAACTAATGGGGAGCTGTTTTTT
TRBJ1-3 | TRBV20-1 | . | . | CSSLPSDSVTGNTIYF | TGCAGTTCGCTTCCCTCGGACAGTGTTACTGGAAACACCATATATTTT
TRBJ2-3 | TRBV5-1 | . | many | CASSQGTTSSTDTQYF | TGCGCCAGCAGCCAAGGGACAACGTCTAGCACAGATACGCAGTATTTT
TRBJ2-3 | TRBV15 | TRBD1 | many | CATSKDRFATDTQYF | TGTGCCACCAGCAAGGACAGGTTTGCCACAGATACGCAGTATTTT
TRBJ2-7 | TRBV7-2 | . | many | CASRLQGIGSYEQYF | TGTGCCAGCAGGCTACAGGGAATAGGTTCCTACGAGCAGTACTTC
TRBJ2-7 | TRBV6-5 | . | . | CASSYLPHPGYEQYF | TGTGCCAGCAGTTACTTACCGCATCCGGGCTACGAGCAGTACTTC
TRBJ2-3 | TRBV2 | TRBD2 | once | CASSERGAGEDTQYF | TGTGCCAGCAGTGAAAGGGGAGCGGGAGAAGATACGCAGTATTTT
TRBJ1-2 | TRBV29-1 | . | once | CSLRIGADSNYGYTF | TGCAGCTTAAGGATCGGGGCGGACAGTAACTATGGCTACACCTTC
TRBJ1-2 | TRBV2 | . | many | CASSELVEYGYTF | TGTGCCAGCAGTGAATTGGTCGAGTATGGCTACACCTTC
TRBJ1-2 | TRBV19 | TRBD1 | . | CASSRTGNTNYGYTF | TGTGCCAGTAGCCGGACAGGGAACACTAACTATGGCTACACCTTC
TRBJ2-1 | TRBV6-2/TRBV6-3 | . | . | CASSRTGSIRQFF | TGTGCCAGCAGTCGAACCGGGTCAATTCGTCAGTTCTTC
TRBJ2-7 | TRBV13 | TRBD1 | many | CASSSGTGGSYEQYF | TGTGCCAGCAGCTCCGGGACAGGGGGCTCCTACGAGCAGTACTTC
TRBJ1-2 | TRBV6-2/TRBV6-3 | TRBD1 | few | CASSHPGQGMKGYTF | TGTGCCAGCAGTCACCCCGGACAGGGGATGAAGGGCTACACCTTC
TRBJ1-2 | TRBV19 | . | many | CASGQLGSSLDGYTF | TGTGCCAGCGGACAGCTCGGGAGCTCTCTAGATGGCTACACCTTC
TRBJ1-5 | TRBV19 | . | many | CASKGQPGDFSNQPQHF | TGTGCCAGTAAAGGGCAGCCTGGGGATTTTAGCAATCAGCCCCAGCATTTT
TRBJ1-5 | TRBV20-1 | . | many | CSAPRGNSNQPQHF | TGCAGTGCCCCCAGGGGAAACAGCAATCAGCCCCAGCATTTT
TRBJ1-2 | TRBV9 | . | once | CASSGLAGRRYGYTF | TGTGCCAGCAGCGGACTAGCGGGACGGAGATATGGCTACACCTTC
TRBJ1-5 | TRBV2 | . | many | CASSSQGLGPQHF | TGTGCCAGCAGTTCCCAGGGGCTAGGGCCCCAGCATTTT
TRBJ2-2 | TRBV18 | . | many | CASSPLQGNTGELFF | TGTGCCAGCTCACCTCTACAGGGCAACACCGGGGAGCTGTTTTTT
TRBJ2-5 | TRBV5-5 | . | . | CASSLDPPSVETQYF | TGTGCCAGCAGCTTGGATCCCCCAAGCGTGGAGACCCAGTACTTC
TRBJ1-2 | TRBV29-1 | TRBD1 | . | CSVHGGQEGYGYTF | TGCAGCGTTCACGGGGGACAGGAGGGATATGGCTACACCTTC
TRBJ1-3 | TRBV15 | . | many | CATSRVPDIRNTIYF | TGTGCCACCAGCAGAGTCCCGGACATTAGAAACACCATATATTTT
TRBJ2-7 | TRBV20-1 | TRBD1 | many | CSASGTGAPEQYF | TGCAGTGCTAGCGGGACAGGGGCCCCCGAGCAGTACTTC
TRBJ1-1 | TRBV2 | . | . | CASSRDVARNTEAFF | TGTGCCAGCAGTAGGGACGTCGCTCGAAACACTGAAGCTTTCTTT
TRBJ2-1 | TRBV29-1 | TRBD1 | . | CSSPPAGGGVNEQFF | TGCAGCTCACCACCCGCAGGGGGCGGCGTGAATGAGCAGTTCTTC